The source of this T cell receptor beta chain is a study of CD8 T cells in ankylosing spondylitis. TCRdb independently ran MiXCR on the 5' RACE reads; one entry per CDR3 protein. This table has 340,000 or so distinct CDR3 sequences, approximately 15% appearing once. The CDR3 runs 16 residues. V lost 3 bases and J 1 base, leaving 14 bases between the germline ends. Germline V gene lookup returns CDR1 MGHDK and CDR2 SYGVNS. The receptor's source is a male donor with ankylosing spondylitis or in good health (not recorded which). The V and J genes are TRBV25-1 and TRBJ2-3; D might be TRBD1 or TRBD2, each matching 6 bases. Material for sequencing was blood, either unsorted or a sorted T cell fraction (not recorded which). The CDR3 here is CASSDLGGTRTDTQYF. In DNA, the CDR3 is TGTGCCAGCAGTGATCTGGGGGGCACGCGCACAGATACGCAGTATTTT.